This T cell receptor (beta chain) is from a study of blood T cell repertoires in COVID-19. Assay used: immunoSEQ multiplex PCR; TCRdb lists only in-frame clones, some missing. The sample shows a few hundred thousand clones, approximately 90% of them seen only once. The V and J ends lost 5 bases and 4 bases, in that order; junction bases with no gene match: 3. The CDR3 has 13 amino acids. CDR1 and CDR2 (germline): MNHEY, SVGAGI. The clonotype originates from a man in his late teens or twenties with active or convalescent COVID-19. The sequenced material came from peripheral blood. This chain joins TRBV6-5 and TRBJ1-2; 8 nucleotides agree with TRBD1. The CDR3 is CASSKQGGYGYTF. CDR3 nucleotide sequence: TGTGCCAGCAGTAAACAGGGGGGCTATGGCTACACCTTC.